The clone carrying this TCR beta chain was picked up many times. Its antigen is currently unknown. The data derive from a study of identical twins. V lost 2 bases and J 9 bases, leaving 11 bases between the germline ends. Per the germline V gene, CDR1 is LGHDT and CDR2 is YNNKEL (reference sequence). The CDR3 is 14 residues long. TCRdb redid the calling of the 5' RACE reads with MiXCR, one entry per CDR3 protein. In the table there are 410,000 or so distinct CDR3 sequences, around 18% of which are singletons. Broader study findings: Rather than following the same donors, the conclusions depended on cross-sectional statistical analysis.

The chain links TRBV3-1 to TRBJ1-6; D uncertain. The specimen was naive T cells sorted from blood. The source of this sequence is a man aged 45-65 years in good health. The CDR3 loop is CASSQLVGGSPLHF. CDR3 DNA sequence: TGTGCCAGCAGCCAACTGGTCGGAGGTTCACCCCTCCACTTT.